This entry lists 25 T cell receptor beta chains sequenced from one sample in a study of glioma-infiltrating T cells. Amplification of TCR alpha and beta CDR3 regions from RNA used iRepertoire nested multiplex PCR. TCRdb re-derived calls from the multiplex PCR reads in MiXCR, one entry per CDR3 protein. Here the sample spans about 190,000 distinct CDR3 sequences, more than 30% being singletons. The sample consisted of glioma tissue, nonneoplastic brain tissue, or PBMCs (not recorded which). All receptors derive from a human donor with low-grade glioma or glioblastoma, undergoing nonglioma brain surgery, or in good health (not recorded which).

This clonotype was seen at least ten times. The chain has TRBV28 and TRBJ2-3; D perhaps matches TRBD1 (6 bases). The CDR3 is made up of 15 amino acids. V lost 6 bases and J 6 bases, leaving 19 bases between the germline ends. CDR1 is MDHEN and CDR2 is SYDVKM in the germline V gene. The CDR3 DNA reads as TGTGCCAGCAGCTCCTACAGGGACGGGGCGGATACGCAGTATTTT. Protein product: CASSSYRDGADTQYF.

This chain links TRBV3-1 with TRBJ1-6, with unresolved D. Germline CDR1 is LGHDT and CDR2 is YNNKEL (reference sequence). The V end was cut by 6 bases, the J end by 7 bases, with 19 bases between. The CDR3 runs 16 residues. CDR3 sequence: CASSLGGILENSPLHF. The CDR3 nucleotides read TGTGCCAGCAGTTTGGGAGGGATCCTCGAAAATTCACCCCTCCACTTT. Filled out from reference TRBV3-1 and TRBJ1-6, the complete variable domain reads DTAVSQTPKYLVTQMGNDKSIKCEQNLGHDTMYWYKQDSKKFLKIMFSYNNKELIINETVPNRFSPKSPDKAHLNLHINSLELGDSAVYFCASSLGGILENSPLHFGNGTRLTVT.

A note on this clonotype: This could be a read error, since a much larger clone is one nucleotide away. The CDR3 sequence: CATLLWIAPRGTQYF. As DNA, the CDR3 is TGTGCCACCCTTCTGTGGATAGCTCCTCGAGGGACCCAGTACTTC. This chain joins TRBV19 and TRBJ2-5, with D uncertain. V was shortened by 10 bases and J by 7 bases, with 25 bases between the two germline ends. The CDR3 contains 15 residues. Germline values: CDR1 LNHDA, CDR2 SQIVND (reference sequence).

This clonotype occurred many times. The chain employs TRBV6-5 and TRBJ2-1; tentatively, D is TRBD2 (6 bases). V was cut by 1 base and J by 6 bases, with 7 bases left in between. The CDR3 is 13 amino acids. Germline CDR1 and CDR2: MNHEY and SVGAGI. The CDR3 spells CASSYLGGNEQFF. As DNA, the CDR3 is TGTGCCAGCAGTTACTTGGGAGGCAATGAGCAGTTCTTC.

This clonotype was seen repeatedly, ten times or more. The chain recombines TRBV2 with TRBJ2-5; D call uncertain. V was trimmed by 1 base and J by 7 bases, leaving 10 bases between them. The CDR3 length is 13 residues. The germline V gene encodes CDR1 SNHLY and CDR2 FYNNEI. The CDR3 sequence is CASSEGNLGTQYF. The CDR3 bases are TGTGCCAGCAGTGAAGGAAACTTGGGGACCCAGTACTTC.

This clonotype occurred many times. This sequence joins TRBV7-2 and TRBJ1-5; D not certain. The CDR3 length is 16 residues. The germline gives CDR1 SGHTA, CDR2 FQGNSA. The germline V and J ends were trimmed by 5 bases and 0 bases, with 14 bases remaining between them. The CDR3 region has the DNA TGTGCCAGCAGCATGTACCAGGTGCTTAGCAATCAGCCCCAGCATTTT. Amino acids: CASSMYQVLSNQPQHF.

This clonotype was counted between two and nine times. Germline and junction disagree at one end, which may indicate a read error. The genes are TRBV18 and TRBJ1-2; D gene ambiguous. The CDR3 totals 13 residues. Germline-derived CDR1 and CDR2 are KGHSH and LQKENI. The CDR3: CASSPREANGCTF. The CDR3 DNA follows: TGTGCCAGCTCACCGCGGGAGGCCAATGGCTGCACCTTC.

This clonotype was counted ten times or more. This chain uses TRBV12-3 or TRBV12-4 with TRBJ1-2; 9 bases agree with TRBD1. The trim removed 4 bases at V and 1 base at J, leaving 7 bases unmatched. This CDR3 contains 16 residues. This chain's CDR3 is CASSSPGQGLNYGYTF. CDR3 nucleotide sequence: TGTGCCAGCAGTTCGCCGGGACAGGGACTTAACTATGGCTACACCTTC.

This clonotype was seen only once. An end of the junction does not agree with germline; a read error may underlie this. CDR3 sequence (DNA): TGTGCCACGCTGGGACTAGCGGGAGGGGACATCGGGGAGACCAAGTACTTC. Protein: CATLGLAGGDIGETKYF. The chain carries TRBV19 and TRBJ2-5; 16 positions match TRBD2. This CDR3 has 17 residues. CDR1 and CDR2 from the germline V gene are LNHDA and SQIVND (reference sequence).

This clonotype was seen many times. The rearrangement uses TRBV20-1 and TRBJ2-5, with D hard to call. The V end lost 4 bases, the J end lost 2 bases, and 11 bases lay between the germline ends. The CDR3 runs 13 residues. Germline V CDR1 and CDR2: DFQATT, SNEGSKA (reference sequence). This CDR3 reads CSANRVSQETQYF. In nucleotides, the CDR3 is TGCAGTGCTAATAGGGTCTCACAAGAGACCCAGTACTTC.

Comments on this clonotype: A single base separates this from a much larger clone, so it may be a read error. V gene TRBV5-8 combines with J gene TRBJ2-7, with D perhaps TRBD2 (6 bases). The CDR3 runs 17 residues. Trimming stripped 5 bases from V and 7 bases from J, with 28 bases between. Germline V gene data show CDR1 as SGHTS and CDR2 as YDEGEE. The CDR3 loop reads CASRTRFVLAAHNEQYF. CDR3 DNA: TGTGCCAGCAGAACACGGTTCGTACTAGCAGCCCACAATGAGCAGTACTTC.

Comment on this clonotype: This sequence may be a read error, since a much larger clone differs from it by one base. V gene TRBV24-1 combines with J gene TRBJ2-5; D call uncertain. The CDR3 extends over 11 amino acids. The germline gives CDR1 KGHDR, CDR2 SFDVKD. CDR3 bases: TGTGCCAACAGTGATGTTAGGGAAGAGTACTTC. Amino acids: CANSDVREEYF.

The sample holds many counts of this clonotype. The chain employs TRBV7-9 and TRBJ1-1, with a possible D match to TRBD1 (6 bases). Between the trimmed V and J ends, which lost 5 bases and 6 bases, there was a span of 13 bases. The germline V gene has CDR1 SEHNR and CDR2 FQNEAQ (reference sequence). This CDR3 spans 13 amino acids. In nucleotides, the CDR3 is TGTGCCAGCAGCCTATTGGACAGTGCTGAAGCTTTCTTT. This sequence encodes CASSLLDSAEAFF.

The table lists this clonotype with a few counts. Here the CDR3 reads CASSRGQSDYGYTF. CDR3 DNA: TGTGCCAGCTCGAGGGGACAGTCCGACTATGGCTACACCTTC. The rearrangement links TRBV9 to TRBJ1-2, with 7 nucleotides matching TRBD1. V trimming: 7 bases; J trimming: 3 bases; junction bases outside the gene matches: 9. This CDR3 is built from 14 residues. The germline V gene encodes CDR1 SGDLS and CDR2 YYNGEE.

As concerns this clonotype: This sequence may be a read error, since a much larger clone differs from it by one base. The chain couples TRBV6-4 to TRBJ1-2; the D gene is possibly TRBD1 (5 bases). Germline lookup yields CDR1 MRHNA and CDR2 SNTAGT. CDR3 size: 14 residues. CDR3 sequence: CASSETPLIDRHRF. The DNA of the CDR3 is TGTGCCAGCAGTGAAACCCCTCTTATCGACAGACACCGCTTC.

This clonotype was observed at least ten times. The chain is built from TRBV7-2 and TRBJ2-1; 7 bases line up with TRBD2. The trim removed 1 base at V and 10 bases at J, leaving 7 bases unmatched. There are 14 residues in the CDR3. CDR1 is SGHTA, CDR2 FQGNSA, per germline. The DNA of the CDR3 is TGTGCCAGCAGCTTAGGCGGGGGAAAGGAAGAGCAGTTCTTC. Protein: CASSLGGGKEEQFF.

This clonotype was counted ten times or more. The CDR3 sequence: CASSLYGTSGTDTQYF. CDR3 nucleotides: TGTGCCAGCAGCTTATACGGGACTAGCGGAACAGATACGCAGTATTTT. The V call is TRBV7-8, the J call TRBJ2-3; 11 bases agree with TRBD2. Germline V gene data show CDR1 as SGHVS and CDR2 as FQNEAQ. J gave up 3 bases and V 2 bases, and 4 bases lay outside the gene matches. The CDR3 has 16 amino acids.

At least ten counts were recorded for this clonotype. This chain connects TRBV7-2 to TRBJ2-7; 9 bases map to TRBD1. Germline lookup yields CDR1 SGHTA and CDR2 FQGNSA. CDR3 length: 17 residues. V gave up 3 bases and J gave up 1 base; unmatched junction bases: 10. CDR3 amino acids: CASSFPSGTGPSYEQYF. The DNA of the CDR3 is TGTGCCAGCAGCTTTCCCTCCGGGACAGGGCCTTCCTACGAGCAGTACTTC.

Ten or more counts support this clonotype. This chain links TRBV10-3 with TRBJ2-7; D possibly corresponds to TRBD2 (5 bases). CDR3 length: 11 residues. Germline V gives CDR1 ENHRY, CDR2 SYGVKD. Trimming shortened V by 9 bases and J by 3 bases, and 9 bases separated the two germline ends. The CDR3 reads CAIGLGYEQYF. The CDR3 region has the DNA TGTGCCATAGGACTGGGCTACGAGCAGTACTTC.

This sequence joins TRBV7-9 and TRBJ2-1, with TRBD1 matching 9 bases. There are 15 residues in the CDR3. With V trimmed by 5 bases and J by 4 bases, 6 bases remained unmatched. Germline assignment: CDR1 SEHNR and CDR2 FQNEAQ (reference sequence). CDR3 sequence reads: CASSLGQGFYNEQFF. The CDR3 DNA sequence: TGTGCCAGCAGCCTGGGACAGGGATTTTACAATGAGCAGTTCTTC.

This clonotype was observed many times. The chain has TRBV11-2 and TRBJ1-1; no reliable D call. V lost 0 bases to trimming and J lost 1 base, with 6 bases between them. The CDR3 is made up of 14 amino acids. Germline V lookup: CDR1 SGHAT, CDR2 FQNNGV. DNA of the CDR3: TGTGCCAGCAGCTTAGATCGACAGAACACTGAAGCTTTCTTT. Encoded protein: CASSLDRQNTEAFF.

This clonotype was detected many times. V and J are TRBV12-3 or TRBV12-4 and TRBJ2-1, with 8 nucleotides matching TRBD2. The ends lost 5 bases at V and 8 bases at J; junction bases unmatched: 5. The CDR3 sequence is 13 residues long. The CDR3: CASSPLAGHEQFF. The CDR3 bases are TGTGCCAGCAGTCCGCTAGCGGGCCATGAGCAGTTCTTC.

This clonotype was found many times. At one of its ends the junction is not consistent with the germline gene, which may arise from a read error. The chain links TRBV10-3 to TRBJ2-3; unclear D gene. The germline V gene encodes CDR1 ENHRY and CDR2 SYGVKD. CDR3 length: 11 residues. DNA for the CDR3: TGTGCCATCAGCGAGTTGGGTACGCAGTATTTT. This sequence encodes CAISELGTQYF.

The rearrangement uses TRBV29-1 and TRBJ2-4; the D is unclear. Per the germline V gene, CDR1 is SQVTM and CDR2 is ANQGSEA. Deletions cut 6 bases from V and 5 bases from J, with 14 bases between. The CDR3 sequence is 13 residues long. CDR3 protein: CSVATVLENIQYF. CDR3 nucleotides: TGCAGCGTAGCCACAGTTCTGGAAAACATTCAGTACTTC.

This clonotype was detected many times. The J gene is TRBJ2-5, the V gene TRBV27; maybe TRBD1 (5 bases). Deletions cut 3 bases from V and 5 bases from J, with 13 bases between. The germline CDR1 and CDR2 sequences are MNHEY and SMNVEV (reference sequence). The CDR3 is made up of 14 amino acids. This chain's CDR3 is CASSFSQGSETQYF. The DNA for the CDR3 is TGTGCCAGCAGTTTCTCCCAGGGATCGGAGACCCAGTACTTC.